This T cell receptor (beta chain) came from a study of shared clonotypes between healthy human individuals. Study conclusions and caveats: Roughly 5% was the fraction of naive CD4 clonotypes found shared across four donors.

With 5 bases clipped from V and 9 bases from J, the junction kept 8 bases outside the gene matches. The CDR3 spans 15 residues. In germline, CDR1 is SGHTA, CDR2 FQGNSA. An assay was performed, and its level was deep. On sorted subsets, replicate PCRs used roughly 190 ng DNA, or about 33,000 T cell genomes. Method: immunoSEQ multiplex PCR; TCRdb's copy keeps in-frame clones and lacks some. The repertoire holds hundreds of thousands of clones, 97% seen once, with roughly 0.055% in the top ten. As for this clone: Its antigen is as yet unknown.

Division of CD4+ cells produced a CD45RA+ naive subset and a CD45RA-negative memory subset. This sequence was found in a woman aged 30 to 39 in good health. The sequencing input was naive CD4+ T cells sorted from blood. Subset of the sample: CD45RA+ positively selected. The chain combines TRBV7-2 with TRBJ2-1; TRBD2 aligns across 12 bases. CDR3 residues: CASSPTRLAGVEQFF. The CDR3 DNA sequence: TGTGCCAGCAGCCCAACCCGACTAGCGGGAGTTGAGCAGTTCTTC. The variable domain in full, with the rest retrieved from reference TRBV7-2 and TRBJ2-1, is GAGVSQSPSNKVTEKGKDVELRCDPISGHTALYWYRQSLGQGLEFLIYFQGNSAPDKSGLPSDRFSAERTGGSVSTLTIQRTQQEDSAVYLCASSPTRLAGVEQFFGPGTRLTVL.